Each of the 15 T cell receptor beta chains below was sequenced from the same sample in a study of identical twins (dated by TCRdb to about 2016). Libraries were built with 5' RACE. The listed sequencing device is Illumina HiSeq 2000. Through fastp at Q25 and MiXCR, TCRdb rebuilt clones from the public reads, retaining in-frame beta chains. Records with the same CDR3 protein are collapsed into one entry carrying the most frequent genes and DNA. The sample table lists about 530,000 distinct CDR3 sequences, around 22% of them with a count of one. The ten largest clones represent 0.4% to 0.6% of the sample. These data were also reused for a study on yellow fever vaccine responses in identical twins.

The sequencing input was CD4+ T cells sorted from blood. All receptors come from a woman aged 18-35 years in good health.

The rearrangement links TRBV10-3 to TRBJ2-3, with TRBD2 matching 7 bases. Trimming removed 2 bases from V and 0 bases from J; junction bases left unmatched: 8. The CDR3 runs to 17 residues. The germline V gene has CDR1 ENHRY and CDR2 SYGVKD. The DNA of the CDR3 is TGTGCCATCAGTGAGGTATCGAGCGGGACTAGCACAGATACGCAGTATTTT. It yields the protein CAISEVSSGTSTDTQYF.

The chain recombines TRBV4-1 with TRBJ2-3, with 8 bases that match TRBD2. Germline CDR1 reads MGHRA; CDR2 reads YSYEKL. Trimming removed 3 bases from V and 3 bases from J; junction bases left unmatched: 8. The CDR3 runs 16 residues. For the CDR3, the DNA is TGCGCCAGCAGCCAGGCGCCGGGCGGGAGGACAGATACGCAGTATTTT. Its protein is CASSQAPGGRTDTQYF.

This sequence joins TRBV5-1 and TRBJ2-7; D unresolved. Germline values: CDR1 SGHRS, CDR2 YFSETQ. Trimming removed 0 bases from V and 0 bases from J, with 7 bases in between. This CDR3 region has 14 residues. CDR3 region: CASSLESGSYEQYF. In DNA form, the CDR3 reads TGCGCCAGCAGCTTGGAATCGGGCTCCTACGAGCAGTACTTC. The variable domain in full, completed from reference TRBV5-1 and TRBJ2-7, reads KAGVTQTPRYLIKTRGQQVTLSCSPISGHRSVSWYQQTPGQGLQFLFEYFSETQRNKGNFPGRFSGRQFSNSRSEMNVSTLELGDSALYLCASSLESGSYEQYFGPGTRLTVT.

J is TRBJ2-7 and V is TRBV28, with 12 bases aligning to TRBD1. The J segment lost 4 bases and the V segment lost 5 bases, leaving 6 bases of the junction unmatched. Germline V gives CDR1 MDHEN, CDR2 SYDVKM. This CDR3 spans 15 amino acids. The CDR3 spells CASSPGTGGWYEQYV. The CDR3 DNA follows: TGTGCCAGCAGTCCCGGGACAGGGGGCTGGTACGAGCAGTACGTC.

This clonotype appeared a few times. The CDR3, as DNA: TGTGCCAGCAGCCCGAGAGTGTTGTTGCAGGAGACCCAGTACTTC. As protein: CASSPRVLLQETQYF. J is TRBJ2-5 and V is TRBV9; no clear D gene. The V gene lost 4 bases and the J gene lost 5 bases, with 18 bases spanning the gap. The CDR3 is 15 residues long. The germline gives CDR1 SGDLS, CDR2 YYNGEE.

The chain links TRBV4-1 to TRBJ2-3; possible D gene TRBD2, 7 bases. V lost 4 bases and J lost 1, with 18 bases in between. The germline V gene has CDR1 MGHRA and CDR2 YSYEKL. The CDR3 runs 17 residues. CDR3 region: CASSLREGGRRTDTQYF. DNA of the CDR3: TGCGCCAGCAGCCTCAGGGAGGGGGGACGGCGCACAGATACGCAGTATTTT.

This clonotype was counted a few times. The chain has TRBV5-1 and TRBJ2-2, with TRBD2 as a possible D gene (6 bases). Between the trimmed V and J ends, which lost 1 base and 5 bases, there was a span of 12 bases. Per the germline V gene, CDR1 is SGHRS and CDR2 is YFSETQ. This CDR3 is 15 amino acids long. CDR3 region: CASSLRQEGTGELFF. The CDR3 DNA reads as TGCGCCAGCAGCTTGCGGCAGGAGGGGACCGGGGAGCTGTTTTTT.

In this sample, this clonotype turned up once. The chain is built from TRBV28 and TRBJ2-7; TRBD1 matches at 8 bases. The trim removed 7 bases at V and 3 bases at J, leaving 5 bases unmatched. The CDR3 totals 13 residues. Germline V lookup: CDR1 MDHEN, CDR2 SYDVKM. CDR3 DNA: TGTGCCAGCACGAGGACAGGGCTCTACGAGCAGTACGTC. Translated: CASTRTGLYEQYV.

This clonotype was found a few times. J is TRBJ2-1 and V is TRBV5-5; D is unresolved. Germline V gene sequence: CDR1 SGHKS, CDR2 YYEKEE (reference sequence). The V end lost 4 bases, the J end lost 6 bases, and 8 bases lay between the germline ends. CDR3 size: 12 residues. In nucleotides, the CDR3 is TGTGCCAGCAGCGTCAGGCGCAATGAGCAGTTCTTC. Translation gives CASSVRRNEQFF.

This clonotype was seen a handful of times. The chain has TRBV27 and TRBJ2-1, with D perhaps matching TRBD2 (6 bases). Per the germline V gene, CDR1 is MNHEY and CDR2 is SMNVEV (reference sequence). The CDR3 contains 17 residues. Trimming stripped 5 bases from V and 1 base from J, with 18 bases between. The CDR3 region is CASSKTLVRGSYNEQFF. The DNA of the CDR3 is TGTGCCAGCAGTAAGACCCTAGTGCGGGGATCCTACAATGAGCAGTTCTTC.

The table lists this clonotype with a few counts. This chain uses TRBV12-3 or TRBV12-4 with TRBJ1-2, with D perhaps TRBD1 (6 bases). V lost 6 bases, J lost 6 bases, and 17 bases lay in between. The CDR3 runs to 14 residues. The CDR3 sequence: CASRGRGPSDGYTF. CDR3 DNA: TGTGCCAGCAGGGGCCGGGGGCCGTCGGATGGCTACACCTTC.

J is TRBJ1-2 and V is TRBV7-9; D possibly corresponds to TRBD1 (6 bases). Trimming took 0 bases from V and 2 from J, leaving 10 bases between them. Germline V gene data show CDR1 as SEHNR and CDR2 as FQNEAQ (reference sequence). The CDR3 runs to 15 residues. The CDR3 DNA sequence: TGTGCCAGCAGCTTAGCTCGGGACAAGAACTATGGCTACACCTTC. This codes for CASSLARDKNYGYTF.

This clonotype appeared many times. The rearrangement joins TRBV27 to TRBJ2-1; 7 nucleotides align to TRBD2. The CDR3 runs to 15 residues. With 2 bases clipped from V and 2 bases from J, the junction kept 3 bases outside the gene matches. From germline, CDR1 is MNHEY and CDR2 SMNVEV (reference sequence). The CDR3 loop reads CASSLSLAAYNEQFF. CDR3 DNA: TGTGCCAGCAGTTTAAGTCTAGCGGCCTACAATGAGCAGTTCTTC.

This clonotype was counted between two and nine times. This chain links TRBV20-1 with TRBJ2-1; 9 positions match TRBD2. This CDR3 region has 16 residues. The J segment lost 2 bases and the V segment lost 3 bases, leaving 8 bases of the junction unmatched. CDR1 is DFQATT and CDR2 is SNEGSKA in the germline V gene (reference sequence). The DNA of the CDR3 is TGCAGTGCTAGCTATCGAGCGGGAGGTGCCTACAATGAGCAGTTCTTC. Its translation is CSASYRAGGAYNEQFF.

The rearrangement joins TRBV12-3 or TRBV12-4 to TRBJ2-5; D remains unclear. V gave up 7 bases and J gave up 5 bases, with 17 bases separating them. The CDR3 extends over 14 amino acids. CDR3 coding DNA: TGTGCCAGCACCCCCATAGTGTCTCCGGAGACCCAGTACTTC. This encodes CASTPIVSPETQYF.